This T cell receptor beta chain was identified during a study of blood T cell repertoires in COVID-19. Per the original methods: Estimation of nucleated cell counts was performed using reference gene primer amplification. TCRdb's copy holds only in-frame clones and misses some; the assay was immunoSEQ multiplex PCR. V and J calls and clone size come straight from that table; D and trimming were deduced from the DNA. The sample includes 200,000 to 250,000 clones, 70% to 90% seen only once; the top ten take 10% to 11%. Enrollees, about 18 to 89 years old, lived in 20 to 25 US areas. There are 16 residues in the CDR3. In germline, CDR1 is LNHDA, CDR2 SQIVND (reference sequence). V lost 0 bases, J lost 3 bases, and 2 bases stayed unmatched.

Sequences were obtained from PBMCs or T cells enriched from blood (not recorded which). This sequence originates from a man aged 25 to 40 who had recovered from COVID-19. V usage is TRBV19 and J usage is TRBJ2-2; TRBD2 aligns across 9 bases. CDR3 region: CASSIERGGYTGELFF. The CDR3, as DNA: TGTGCCAGTAGTATAGAGCGGGGGGGATACACCGGGGAGCTGTTTTTT.